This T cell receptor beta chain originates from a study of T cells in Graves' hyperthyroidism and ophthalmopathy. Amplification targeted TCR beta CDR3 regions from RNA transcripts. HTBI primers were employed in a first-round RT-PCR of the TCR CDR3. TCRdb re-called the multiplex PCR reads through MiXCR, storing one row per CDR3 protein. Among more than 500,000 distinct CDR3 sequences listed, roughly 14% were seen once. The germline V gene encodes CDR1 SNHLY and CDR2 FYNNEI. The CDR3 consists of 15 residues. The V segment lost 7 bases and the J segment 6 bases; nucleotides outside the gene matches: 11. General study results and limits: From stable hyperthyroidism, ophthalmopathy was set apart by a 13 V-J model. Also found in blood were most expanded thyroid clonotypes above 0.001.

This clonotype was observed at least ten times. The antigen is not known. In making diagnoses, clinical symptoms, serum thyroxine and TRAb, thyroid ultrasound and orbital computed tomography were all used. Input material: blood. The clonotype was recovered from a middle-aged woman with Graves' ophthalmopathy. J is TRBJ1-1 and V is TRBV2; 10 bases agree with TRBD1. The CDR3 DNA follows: TGTGCCAGCACCGGACCGGGACAGGGGTCGGCTGAAGCTTTCTTT. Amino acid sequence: CASTGPGQGSAEAFF.